This T cell receptor beta chain was captured in a study of T-cell reconstitution after alpha-beta-depleted transplantation in children. The CDR3 covers 15 residues. Germline V gene lookup returns CDR1 KGHSH and CDR2 LQKENI. V lost 0 bases, J lost 4 bases, and 4 bases stayed unmatched. Construction of the TCRbeta library involved unique molecular identifiers. Using its own MiXCR run on the PCR reads, TCRdb lists one record per CDR3 protein. The table records a few hundred thousand distinct CDR3 sequences, about 16% of them present only once. Source: PBMCs from the stem cell graft donor, taken from the stem cell graft. This sequence was found in a human donor who donated a stem cell graft to a child with acute lymphoblastic leukemia. The rearrangement joins TRBV18 to TRBJ2-7; 9 bases map to TRBD2. CDR3 sequence reads: CASSPPEREAYEQYF. In nucleotides, the CDR3 is TGTGCCAGCTCACCACCGGAGCGGGAGGCTTACGAGCAGTACTTC.